Below, 13 T cell receptor beta chains from the same sample are listed, as sequenced in a study of T cell responses to AZD1222 COVID-19 vaccine. The repertoire was sequenced with immunoSEQ multiplex PCR; TCRdb's copy has only in-frame clones and lacks some. This table holds around 130,000 clones, approximately 88% found once. The sequenced sample was peripheral blood, obtained 28 days after the second AZD1222 dose. The receptors were gathered from an adult who received the AZD1222 COVID-19 vaccine.

V and J are TRBV6-5 and TRBJ2-7, with a weak D call TRBD2 (6 bases). The CDR3 has 13 residues. The V gene lost 2 bases and the J gene lost 6 bases, with 11 bases spanning the gap. CDR1 is MNHEY and CDR2 is SVGAGI in the germline V gene. The CDR3 DNA follows: TGTGCCAGCAGTTACAGTGCGGGAAGCGAGCAGTACTTC. Translation: CASSYSAGSEQYF.

The chain combines TRBV6-1 with TRBJ2-2; D is uncertain. The V gene's germline CDR1 is MNHNS and CDR2 SASEGT. The CDR3 covers 16 residues. V lost 2 bases, J lost 3 bases, and 13 bases lay in between. The chain's CDR3 is CASSEYPPRDTGELFF. DNA of the CDR3: TGTGCCAGCAGTGAATATCCACCCCGGGACACCGGGGAGCTGTTTTTT.

The chain uses TRBV7-6 and TRBJ1-1; possible D gene TRBD1, 5 bases. CDR1 is SGHVS and CDR2 is FNYEAQ in the germline V gene. The CDR3 is 13 amino acids. V was shortened by 5 bases and J by 13 bases, with 20 bases between the two germline ends. The CDR3 DNA reads as TGTGCCAGCAGCCCGACCGGGTCGGGGGGGGTTTTCTTT. It translates to CASSPTGSGGVFF.

The V and J genes are TRBV6-5 and TRBJ1-1, with 7 bases aligning to TRBD1. The CDR3 is made up of 14 amino acids. Germline assignment: CDR1 MNHEY and CDR2 SVGAGI. V gave up 8 bases and J gave up 1 base; unmatched junction bases: 7. The DNA for the CDR3 is TGTGCCAGCTCTTACGGGGACAGGAACACTGAAGCTTTCTTT. It encodes CASSYGDRNTEAFF.

This clone appeared a few times. V gene TRBV29-1 combines with J gene TRBJ2-7; D possibly uses TRBD1 or TRBD2 (5 bases each). V lost 7 bases and J lost 2, with 12 bases in between. This CDR3 has 12 residues. Germline assignment: CDR1 SQVTM and CDR2 ANQGSEA. In DNA form, the CDR3 reads TGCAGCGGGGGTGAGGGACCCTACGAGCAGTACTTC. Amino acid sequence: CSGGEGPYEQYF.

J is TRBJ2-7 and V is TRBV6-5; TRBD2 agrees at 14 bases. Trimming removed 2 bases from V and 4 bases from J; junction bases left unmatched: 4. The CDR3 covers 16 residues. Germline values: CDR1 MNHEY, CDR2 SVGAGI. As DNA, the CDR3 is TGTGCCAGCAGTTACGGGACTAGCGGGAGTATGTACGAGCAGTACTTC. This codes for CASSYGTSGSMYEQYF.

V gene TRBV30 combines with J gene TRBJ1-1; 11 bases line up with TRBD1. Losses at the gene ends were 3 bases for V and 4 bases for J; bases not matched to a gene: 4. CDR3 length equals 14 residues. Germline lookup yields CDR1 GTSNPN and CDR2 SVGIG (reference sequence). In DNA, the CDR3 is TGTGCCTGGAGGGACAGGGGGCGCTCCACTGAAGCTTTCTTT. As protein: CAWRDRGRSTEAFF. Full variable domain (rest looked up from reference TRBV30 and TRBJ1-1): SQTIHQWPATLVQPVGSPLSLECTVEGTSNPNLYWYRQAAGRGLQLLFYSVGIGQISSEVPQNLSASRPQDRQFILSSKKLLLSDSGFYLCAWRDRGRSTEAFFGQGTRLTVV.

The chain has TRBV2 and TRBJ1-4; D is unresolved. The V gene's germline CDR1 is SNHLY and CDR2 FYNNEI. The CDR3 is made up of 14 amino acids. The ends were cut back, 4 bases at V and 1 base at J, with 7 bases in the middle. The CDR3 nucleotides read TGTGCCAGCAGTGTGTCGAGAACTAATGAAAAACTGTTTTTT. Its protein product is CASSVSRTNEKLFF.

This chain links TRBV7-7 with TRBJ2-1, with D uncertain. This CDR3 has 14 amino acids. Trimming cost V 5 bases and J 3 bases, with 11 bases left between them. Germline V gene sequence: CDR1 SSHAT, CDR2 FNYEAQ (reference sequence). For the CDR3, the DNA is TGTGCCAGCAGCCCTGTTTGGGGCTACAATGAGCAGTTCTTC. The encoded protein is CASSPVWGYNEQFF.

The chain links TRBV30 to TRBJ2-7; possible D gene TRBD2, 6 bases. V shed 5 bases and J shed 1 base, with 12 bases lying between them. The CDR3 runs 13 residues. Germline V gene data show CDR1 as GTSNPN and CDR2 as SVGIG (reference sequence). CDR3 sequence (DNA): TGTGCCTGGGCTCCTGCGGGGTCCTACGAGCAGTACTTC. Translating it yields CAWAPAGSYEQYF.

The CDR3 DNA follows: TGTGCCAGTAGTATAGTTCAGGGGAAAAACACTGAAGCTTTCTTT. Amino acid sequence: CASSIVQGKNTEAFF. The rearrangement links TRBV19 to TRBJ1-1, with a weak D call TRBD1 (6 bases). The CDR3 contains 15 residues. Germline V gives CDR1 LNHDA, CDR2 SQIVND (reference sequence). V was shortened by 1 base and J by 2 bases, with 11 bases between the two germline ends.

V usage is TRBV29-1 and J usage is TRBJ2-1; D assignment may be TRBD1 or TRBD2 (5 bases each). V shed 6 bases and J shed 4 bases, with 16 bases lying between them. Germline V gene sequence: CDR1 SQVTM, CDR2 ANQGSEA. The CDR3 is 14 residues long. The CDR3 coding sequence is TGCAGCGTCACCGGGACGGGGATGTACAATGAGCAGTTCTTC. It is translated as CSVTGTGMYNEQFF.

J is TRBJ1-1 and V is TRBV11-1; TRBD1 matches at 7 bases. With 2 bases clipped from V and 5 bases from J, the junction kept 11 bases outside the gene matches. Germline V gives CDR1 SGHAT, CDR2 FQDESV (reference sequence). This CDR3 contains 16 residues. The CDR3 is CASSLSGRGVGTEAFF. The CDR3 DNA is TGTGCCAGCAGCTTAAGCGGCAGGGGGGTAGGTACTGAAGCTTTCTTT.